Sequencing of this T cell receptor beta chain was carried out in a study of CD8 T cells in Susac syndrome (dated by TCRdb to the late 2010s). For the wider study: Of the Susac syndrome patients who were sequenced, roughly eight were in clinical remission while six had clinically active disease. At blood withdrawal, Susac syndrome patients were therapy-naive, treated with corticosteroids (with IVIg additionally given to some), or treated with IVIg alone. Whether CD8+ T cell activation and differentiation in Susac syndrome was antigen driven was tested using repertoire sequencing. The study compared CD8+ T cell repertoire clonality among 12 healthy donors, 14 Susac syndrome patients and around 16 multiple sclerosis patients. Beyond this particular receptor, the publication reports: CD8+ repertoires in Susac syndrome showed clonal expansion, which was highest in CD8+ TEMRA cells and was greater in clinically active patients than in remitting patients. The TCR sequencing and HLA analysis was acknowledged to have included a relatively small number of individuals. In the total CD8+ and CD8+ TEMRA repertoires, sixteen and five Susac-specific public clones, respectively, were identified.

RNA was extracted with the RNeasy kit and about 0.45 to 1 ug was reverse transcribed using random hexamers. TCR beta CDR3 regions were amplified with the immunoSEQ multiplex PCR assay covering 54 Vbeta and 13 Jbeta segments. PCR amplification bias was corrected by using a synthetic template baseline for primer optimization and computational correction. Per the source publication's procedure: Reads were annotated to V, D and J genes per IMGT and analyzed with immunoSEQ Analyzer, keeping only productive sequences. Clonality was calculated as one minus the Shannon entropy normalized by log2 of the number of productive unique sequences. For each patient and control, public and private clones were evaluated among the 100 most prevalent clones. Clones were defined as Susac-specific if absent from the healthy and MS cohorts, from around 1,100 published viral clones and from other ImmuneACCESS disease sequences. The public reads were quality trimmed at Q25 with fastp and then assembled into clones with MiXCR by TCRdb, keeping productive beta chains. One record per CDR3 amino acid sequence lists the most common genes and DNA. The V and J calls here are based on TCRdb, not the publication. Across this sample there are roughly 25,000 distinct CDR3 sequences, with about 93% seen only once. The ten largest clones represent around 0.62% of the sample.

High-throughput TCR beta sequencing profiled peripheral blood CD8+ and CD4+ T cells from healthy donors, Susac syndrome patients and multiple sclerosis patients. Recently defined diagnostic criteria for definite or probable disease were met by the Susac syndrome patients. Bulk CD8+ and CD4+ T cells were purified by magnetic negative isolation, whereas CD8+ TEMRA cells were enriched by FACS. Blood was collected in EDTA tubes and processed within 24 hours, with PBMCs isolated through density gradient centrifugation. PBMCs destined for TCR sequencing were cryopreserved in liquid nitrogen and later thawed in a 37 °C water bath. Purity of sorted or isolated CD4+, CD8+ and CD8+ TEMRA cells was at least 90%. To note about this clonotype: The clone's antigen remains unknown. The input lacks base qualities; no much larger clone sits a single base away.

For CDR1 and CDR2, the germline V gene lists MNHEY and SVGEGT. Trimmed from V: 5 bases; trimmed from J: 3 bases; junction bases lacking a gene match: 9. There are 15 amino acids in the CDR3, from cysteine to phenylalanine inclusive. The retained sequence is limited to the CDR3, 45 bases, with the frame set at the first base. The sequenced material came from CD8+ T cells from PBMCs. The receptor was derived from a human donor with Susac syndrome. The V gene is TRBV6-2 or TRBV6-3 and the J gene is TRBJ2-5, with 7 bases aligning to TRBD2. The bases read TGTGCCAGCAGTGACTTCAGGGCGGGGGAAGAGACCCAGTACTTC. Its protein reads: CASSDFRAGEETQYF.